These 32 T cell receptor beta chains came from one sample sequenced in a study of T cell responses to AZD1222 COVID-19 vaccine. TCRdb's copy holds only in-frame clones and misses some; the assay was immunoSEQ multiplex PCR. This sample has 85,000 to 100,000 clones, with about 88% found just once. The sample in question was peripheral blood, obtained 28 days after the second AZD1222 dose. Receptors originate from an adult who received the AZD1222 COVID-19 vaccine.

The V call is TRBV3-1 (or the pseudogene TRBV3-2), the J call TRBJ2-1; a possible D gene is TRBD2 (6 bases). V gave up 8 bases and J gave up 2 bases, with 7 bases separating them. CDR1 is LGHDT, CDR2 YNNKEL, per germline (reference sequence). There are 12 residues in the CDR3. This chain's CDR3 is CASGRTYNEQFF. In DNA form, the CDR3 reads TGTGCCAGCGGGAGGACCTACAATGAGCAGTTCTTC.

This clone occurred once. The chain joins TRBV18 to TRBJ1-5; a possible D gene is TRBD1 (6 bases). Germline-derived CDR1 and CDR2 are KGHSH and LQKENI. Trimming shortened V by 2 bases and J by 6 bases, and 11 bases separated the two germline ends. The CDR3 sequence is 14 residues long. The CDR3 loop reads CASSPTGLGQPQHF. The CDR3 DNA reads TGTGCCAGCTCACCAACAGGGTTAGGTCAGCCCCAGCATTTT.

V gene TRBV7-9 combines with J gene TRBJ1-6; D is possibly TRBD1 (5 bases). Germline loops: CDR1 SEHNR, CDR2 FQNEAQ (reference sequence). CDR3 length: 16 amino acids. Trimming shortened V by 5 bases and J by 0 bases, and 11 bases separated the two germline ends. CDR3 loop: CASSLWGSSYNSPLHF. The DNA for the CDR3 is TGTGCCAGCAGCCTATGGGGGAGCTCCTATAATTCACCCCTCCACTTT.

J is TRBJ2-3 and V is TRBV5-1, with 7 bases aligning to TRBD2. V gave up 0 bases and J gave up 9 bases; unmatched junction bases: 10. The germline V gene encodes CDR1 SGHRS and CDR2 YFSETQ. This CDR3 contains 15 residues. The CDR3 here is CASSLVPGGERTQYF. CDR3 coding DNA: TGCGCCAGCAGCTTGGTGCCTGGGGGGGAAAGGACGCAGTATTTT.

This clone was observed once. This chain joins TRBV27 and TRBJ2-5; D remains unclear. Germline V CDR1 and CDR2: MNHEY, SMNVEV (reference sequence). The CDR3 has 14 amino acids. Deletions cut 0 bases from V and 5 bases from J, with 10 bases between. The DNA for the CDR3 is TGTGCCAGCAGTTTATCTCCCCGCAGGGAGACCCAGTACTTC. This gives the protein CASSLSPRRETQYF.

The gene calls are TRBV3-1 (or the pseudogene TRBV3-2) and TRBJ1-1; D is possibly TRBD1 (5 bases). The CDR3 has 13 residues. CDR1 is LGHDT, CDR2 YNNKEL, per germline (reference sequence). Trimming stripped 1 base from V and 8 bases from J, with 11 bases between. DNA of the CDR3: TGTGCCAGCAGCCAAGGGGCCCACAGGGAAGCTTTCTTT. Amino acids: CASSQGAHREAFF.

The chain employs TRBV3-1 (or the pseudogene TRBV3-2) and TRBJ1-5; 7 positions agree with TRBD1. The CDR3 is 13 residues long. J was trimmed by 6 bases and V by 6 bases; bases with no gene match: 5. CDR1 LGHDT and CDR2 YNNKEL come from the germline V gene (reference sequence). This chain's CDR3 is CASRTGPGQPQHF. CDR3 nucleotide sequence: TGTGCCAGCAGGACAGGGCCGGGTCAGCCCCAGCATTTT.

The J gene is TRBJ2-1, the V gene TRBV18; D might be TRBD1 (6 bases). From germline, CDR1 is KGHSH and CDR2 LQKENI. Deletions cut 0 bases from V and 0 bases from J, with 6 bases between. This CDR3 spans 15 amino acids. CDR3 DNA sequence: TGTGCCAGCTCACCACCGGACAGCTCCTACAATGAGCAGTTCTTC. Translating gives CASSPPDSSYNEQFF.

The rearrangement links TRBV21-1 to TRBJ1-1; TRBD1 is taken as the D call from the table, unchecked against the DNA. TRBV21-1 is noted as a pseudogene. CDR3 length: 17 residues. The CDR3 region is CASSKEGRGYMNTEAFF. Here the CDR3 DNA reads TGTGCCAGCAGCAAAGAGGGCAGGGGTTACATGAACACTGAAGCTTTCTTT.

The CDR3 sequence: CATSRETNYGYTF. The CDR3 nucleotides read TGTGCCACCAGCAGAGAGACGAACTATGGCTACACCTTC. The chain is built from TRBV15 and TRBJ1-2; D unresolved. CDR1 and CDR2 from the germline V gene are LNHNV and YYDKDF (reference sequence). The CDR3 runs 13 residues. V lost 0 bases and J 2 bases, leaving 4 bases between the germline ends.

V and J are TRBV24-1 and TRBJ2-3, with TRBD2 matching 8 bases. The CDR3 loop spans 13 amino acids. Per the germline V gene, CDR1 is KGHDR and CDR2 is SFDVKD. Trimming took 9 bases from V and 4 from J; bases not matched to a gene: 5. CDR3 in amino acids: CATSGTSADTQYF. CDR3 DNA: TGTGCCACCTCCGGGACTAGTGCAGATACGCAGTATTTT.

J is TRBJ1-4 and V is TRBV25-1; 7 nucleotides match TRBD1. The germline CDR1 and CDR2 sequences are MGHDK and SYGVNS. The CDR3 loop spans 16 amino acids. The V and J ends lost 4 bases and 4 bases, in that order; junction bases with no gene match: 9. The CDR3 protein is CASSVVETGRNEKLFF. As DNA, the CDR3 is TGTGCCAGCAGTGTCGTGGAGACAGGGCGTAATGAAAAACTGTTTTTT.

CDR3: CASSYSTASYEQYF. The CDR3 DNA follows: TGTGCCAGCAGTTACTCAACAGCCTCCTACGAGCAGTACTTC. The chain carries TRBV6-5 and TRBJ2-7; D unresolved. This CDR3 has 14 residues. Trimming pared 0 bases from V and 0 bases from J, leaving 6 bases between. CDR1 is MNHEY and CDR2 is SVGAGI in the germline V gene.

The V and J genes are TRBV7-9 and TRBJ1-5; no reliable D call. V lost 3 bases and J 5 bases, leaving 8 bases between the germline ends. This CDR3 has 13 residues. The germline gives CDR1 SEHNR, CDR2 FQNEAQ (reference sequence). The CDR3, as DNA: TGTGCCAGCAGCTTCGGCCCGGATCAGCCCCAGCATTTT. Amino acid sequence: CASSFGPDQPQHF.

The chain carries TRBV4-2 and TRBJ2-7, with D uncertain. The V gene's germline CDR1 is LGHNA and CDR2 YNFKEQ. V lost 0 bases, J lost 3 bases, and 6 bases lay in between. The CDR3 contains 13 residues. CDR3 bases: TGTGCCAGCAGCCAAGACTGGGGCTACGAGCAGTACTTC. Translating it yields CASSQDWGYEQYF.

Only one count was recorded for this clone. The chain links TRBV6-5 to TRBJ1-6; possibly TRBD1 for D (6 bases). With 6 bases removed from V and 6 bases from J, the gap between germline ends came to 9 bases. CDR1 MNHEY and CDR2 SVGAGI come from the germline V gene. The CDR3 contains 13 residues. The chain's CDR3 is CASSGTSNSPLHF. For the CDR3, the DNA is TGTGCCAGCAGCGGGACATCTAATTCACCCCTCCACTTT.

The chain employs TRBV2 and TRBJ1-6; perhaps TRBD1 as D (6 bases). The V gene lost 6 bases and the J gene lost 5 bases, with 14 bases spanning the gap. The germline gives CDR1 SNHLY, CDR2 FYNNEI. The CDR3 has 15 amino acids. The DNA of the CDR3 is TGTGCCAGCAGGGGGCGGACAGTCAATAATTCACCCCTCCACTTT. It yields the protein CASRGRTVNNSPLHF. The entire variable domain, with the rest obtained from reference TRBV2 and TRBJ1-6, is as follows: EPEVTQTPSHQVTQMGQEVILRCVPISNHLYFYWYRQILGQKVEFLVSFYNNEISEKSEIFDDQFSVERPDGSNFTLKIRSTKLEDSAMYFCASRGRTVNNSPLHFGNGTRLTVT.

The V and J genes are TRBV7-9 and TRBJ2-5; unclear D gene. The germline CDR1 and CDR2 sequences are SEHNR and FQNEAQ (reference sequence). Trimming took 3 bases from V and 1 from J, leaving 9 bases between them. CDR3 length equals 14 residues. CDR3 protein: CASSFFGVQETQYF. In DNA form, the CDR3 reads TGTGCCAGCAGCTTCTTTGGGGTCCAAGAGACCCAGTACTTC.

The chain recombines TRBV6-6 with TRBJ1-5, with a possible D match to TRBD1 (6 bases). Germline V gene lookup returns CDR1 MNHNY and CDR2 SVGAGI (reference sequence). The CDR3 is 15 amino acids. Trimming took off 9 bases at V and 2 bases at J, with 17 bases between the two ends. The CDR3 sequence: CASVGANFRNQPQHF. The CDR3 DNA is TGTGCCAGTGTGGGGGCAAACTTTCGCAATCAGCCCCAGCATTTT.

The rearrangement joins TRBV5-4 to TRBJ1-4, with D perhaps matching TRBD1 (5 bases). The V gene's germline CDR1 is SGHNT and CDR2 YYREEE (reference sequence). There are 13 residues in the CDR3. V lost 4 bases, J lost 3 bases, and 7 bases lay in between. CDR3 DNA: TGTGCCAGCAGCACGGGGGCTAATGAAAAACTGTTTTTT. Translating it yields CASSTGANEKLFF.

This sequence joins TRBV9 and TRBJ1-6; no firm D call. Trimming shortened V by 3 bases and J by 0 bases, and 7 bases separated the two germline ends. Germline CDR1 is SGDLS and CDR2 is YYNGEE. The CDR3 is 15 amino acids. CDR3: CASSEGSSYNSPLHF. The CDR3 nucleotides read TGTGCCAGCAGCGAAGGGAGCTCCTATAATTCACCCCTCCACTTT.

This chain connects TRBV20-1 to TRBJ1-3; D uncertain. Germline-derived CDR1 and CDR2 are DFQATT and SNEGSKA (reference sequence). The germline V and J ends were trimmed by 3 bases and 2 bases, with 11 bases remaining between them. The CDR3 is 14 amino acids. CDR3 in DNA: TGCAGTGCTAGTTTCGGAGAGACTGGAAACACCATATATTTT. This translates into CSASFGETGNTIYF.

The J gene is TRBJ1-1, the V gene TRBV6-5; D is uncertain. The V and J ends lost 0 bases and 1 base respectively, with 9 bases between them. Germline CDR1 and CDR2: MNHEY and SVGAGI. This CDR3 has 15 amino acids. CDR3 DNA sequence: TGTGCCAGCAGTTACTCGTTGCGGGGGAACACTGAAGCTTTCTTT. This sequence encodes CASSYSLRGNTEAFF.

The gene calls are TRBV6-5 and TRBJ1-1; TRBD1 matches 8 bases. CDR1 MNHEY and CDR2 SVGAGI come from the germline V gene. J lost 1 base, V lost 9 bases, and 7 bases had no gene match. This CDR3 has 14 amino acids. CDR3 DNA sequence: TGTGCCAGTTACTCGGACAGGGCGAACACTGAAGCTTTCTTT. Its protein is CASYSDRANTEAFF.

Here the CDR3 DNA reads TGCGCCAGCAGCCAAGGGGGGGCTGCCTATAATTCACCCCTCCACTTT. Encoded protein: CASSQGGAAYNSPLHF. This chain connects TRBV4-1 to TRBJ1-6; D might be TRBD1 (6 bases). Germline V gene lookup returns CDR1 MGHRA and CDR2 YSYEKL. This CDR3 spans 16 amino acids. Trimming took off 1 base at V and 2 bases at J, with 9 bases between the two ends.

V usage is TRBV3-1 (or the pseudogene TRBV3-2) and J usage is TRBJ2-7; D unresolved. Germline-derived CDR1 and CDR2 are LGHDT and YNNKEL (reference sequence). This CDR3 spans 14 amino acids. V lost 1 base and J 0 bases, leaving 7 bases between the germline ends. CDR3 protein: CASSQVPSSYEQYF. DNA of the CDR3: TGTGCCAGCAGCCAAGTCCCGAGCTCCTACGAGCAGTACTTC.

A single count supports this clone. The CDR3 coding sequence is TGTGCCAGCAGCCCAACGTATATTCCCTCAGCTAACTATGGCTACACCTTC. This gives the protein CASSPTYIPSANYGYTF. V and J are TRBV5-5 and TRBJ1-2, with D hard to call. This CDR3 comprises 17 residues. V lost 4 bases and J 0 bases, leaving 19 bases between the germline ends. Germline CDR1 reads SGHKS; CDR2 reads YYEKEE (reference sequence).

The V and J genes are TRBV6-1 and TRBJ2-4; D not resolved. CDR3 length: 13 amino acids. Trimming removed 2 bases at V and 7 bases at J, with 9 bases between. The germline V gene encodes CDR1 MNHNS and CDR2 SASEGT. CDR3 sequence reads: CASSEQNMNIQYF. CDR3 nucleotide sequence: TGTGCCAGCAGTGAACAGAACATGAACATTCAGTACTTC.

This clone was seen only a few times. This sequence joins TRBV9 and TRBJ1-2; maybe TRBD1 (6 bases). Germline loops: CDR1 SGDLS, CDR2 YYNGEE. CDR3 length: 14 residues. With 6 bases removed from V and 2 bases from J, the gap between germline ends came to 14 bases. The CDR3 protein is CASNPAGTNYGYTF. The CDR3 region has the DNA TGTGCCAGCAACCCGGCCGGGACAAACTATGGCTACACCTTC.

The chain uses TRBV19 and TRBJ2-1, with D possibly called TRBD1 or TRBD2 (5 bases each). Per germline, CDR1 LNHDA and CDR2 SQIVND (reference sequence). This CDR3 has 16 residues. V was pared by 3 bases and J by 7 bases, with 19 bases between. The CDR3 coding sequence is TGTGCCAGTAGTATCCTGGACGGAGCCTGGGGGAATGAGCAGTTCTTC. Translation: CASSILDGAWGNEQFF.

The chain is built from TRBV5-1 and TRBJ2-5; 9 bases agree with TRBD1. The CDR3 is 15 amino acids. Trimming took 3 bases from V and 0 from J; bases not matched to a gene: 3. Per germline, CDR1 SGHRS and CDR2 YFSETQ. This CDR3 is CASSYGQGHQETQYF. The CDR3 DNA follows: TGCGCCAGCAGCTACGGACAGGGGCACCAAGAGACCCAGTACTTC.

This clone has only one observation. V gene TRBV5-1 combines with J gene TRBJ1-4; no clear D. Germline assignment: CDR1 SGHRS and CDR2 YFSETQ. V lost 7 bases and J 5 bases, leaving 15 bases between the germline ends. The CDR3 loop spans 14 amino acids. The DNA for the CDR3 is TGCGCCAGCCAGTCCCACCCGCAGAATGAAAAACTGTTTTTT. This codes for CASQSHPQNEKLFF.